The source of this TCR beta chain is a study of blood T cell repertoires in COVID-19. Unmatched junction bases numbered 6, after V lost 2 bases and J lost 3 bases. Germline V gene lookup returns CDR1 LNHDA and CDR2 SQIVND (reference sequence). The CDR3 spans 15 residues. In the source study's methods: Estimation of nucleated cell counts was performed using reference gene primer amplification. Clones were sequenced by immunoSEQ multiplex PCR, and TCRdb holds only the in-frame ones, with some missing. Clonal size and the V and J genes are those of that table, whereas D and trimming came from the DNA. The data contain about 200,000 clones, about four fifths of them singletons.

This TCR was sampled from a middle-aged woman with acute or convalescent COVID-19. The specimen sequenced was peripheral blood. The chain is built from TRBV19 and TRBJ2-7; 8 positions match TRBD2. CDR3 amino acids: CASSITGGGVYEQYF. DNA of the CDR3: TGTGCCAGTAGTATAACGGGGGGGGGAGTCTACGAGCAGTACTTC.